Shown below are 14 T cell receptor beta chains from a single sample sequenced in a study of PD-1 blockade in classical Hodgkin lymphoma. Every single patient, without exception, relapsed after autologous stem cell transplantation, and brentuximab vedotin exposure varied. Data came from immunoSEQ multiplex PCR; TCRdb stores just in-frame clones and leaves some out. Counted here are just under 30,000 clones, just over 70% occurring once; the ten biggest clones make up 3.5% to 4%. The sequencing here drew on peripheral blood mononuclear cells (PBMCs), taken before the second cycle of nivolumab. Receptors were obtained from a human donor with classical Hodgkin lymphoma.

The genes are TRBV19 and TRBJ2-2, with TRBD2 matching 11 bases. Germline V CDR1 and CDR2: LNHDA, SQIVND (reference sequence). Trimming took 5 bases from V and 3 from J; bases not matched to a gene: 2. This CDR3 contains 15 residues. The CDR3 here is CASSVSGRDTGELFF. CDR3 coding DNA: TGTGCCAGTAGTGTTAGCGGGAGGGACACCGGGGAGCTGTTTTTT.

This chain links TRBV5-1 with TRBJ2-2; perhaps TRBD1 as D (6 bases). Trimming shortened V by 6 bases and J by 0 bases, and 18 bases separated the two germline ends. There are 17 residues in the CDR3. The germline V gene encodes CDR1 SGHRS and CDR2 YFSETQ. DNA for the CDR3: TGCGCCAGCAAACCCTCGACAGGAGGCGCGAACACCGGGGAGCTGTTTTTT. Its translation: CASKPSTGGANTGELFF.

V usage is TRBV19 and J usage is TRBJ1-5; D gene ambiguous. The CDR3 runs 12 residues. The V and J ends lost 2 bases and 4 bases respectively, with 3 bases between them. Germline-derived CDR1 and CDR2 are LNHDA and SQIVND (reference sequence). CDR3 bases: TGTGCCAGTAGTATAACAAATCAGCCCCAGCATTTT. Amino acid sequence: CASSITNQPQHF.

The gene calls are TRBV6-5 and TRBJ2-2; TRBD1 matches at 7 bases. Germline loops: CDR1 MNHEY, CDR2 SVGAGI. The V gene end was trimmed by 6 bases and the J gene end by 3 bases; junction bases not matched to a gene: 7. The CDR3 runs 15 residues. In DNA form, the CDR3 reads TGTGCCAGCAGCCTAGGACAGGTGGACACCGGGGAGCTGTTTTTT. It yields the protein CASSLGQVDTGELFF.

This chain joins TRBV29-1 and TRBJ2-7; possibly TRBD1 or TRBD2 for D (6 bases each). This CDR3 region has 15 residues. Germline V gene sequence: CDR1 SQVTM, CDR2 ANQGSEA. Trimming pared 0 bases from V and 3 bases from J, leaving 15 bases between. CDR3 residues: CSVEDRWGANYEQYF. For the CDR3, the DNA is TGCAGCGTTGAAGATCGGTGGGGGGCCAACTACGAGCAGTACTTC.

The chain combines TRBV27 with TRBJ2-1; a possible D gene is TRBD1 (5 bases). The CDR3 totals 14 residues. Germline CDR1 and CDR2: MNHEY and SMNVEV (reference sequence). V was cut by 6 bases and J by 5 bases, with 14 bases left in between. The CDR3 DNA reads TGTGCCAGCAGCACGATCGCAGGGCACAATGAGCAGTTCTTC. It codes for CASSTIAGHNEQFF.

This clone was seen only once. The chain joins TRBV4-1 to TRBJ1-1; the D gene is possibly TRBD1 (5 bases). This CDR3 has 15 amino acids. Trimming took 0 bases from V and 2 from J, leaving 10 bases between them. In germline, CDR1 is MGHRA, CDR2 YSYEKL. As DNA, the CDR3 is TGCGCCAGCAGCCAAGACGGGGCACTTAACACTGAAGCTTTCTTT. It yields the protein CASSQDGALNTEAFF.

The chain links TRBV5-4 to TRBJ2-5; 9 bases map to TRBD2. The germline gives CDR1 SGHNT, CDR2 YYREEE (reference sequence). CDR3 size: 13 residues. J gave up 5 bases and V 5 bases, and 4 bases lay outside the gene matches. CDR3 sequence reads: CASRAGGGETQYF. The CDR3 nucleotides read TGTGCCAGCAGAGCGGGAGGCGGGGAGACCCAGTACTTC.

The V and J genes are TRBV7-8 and TRBJ2-4; D is possibly TRBD1 or TRBD2 (5 bases each). CDR1 is SGHVS and CDR2 is FQNEAQ in the germline V gene. The CDR3 sequence is 18 residues long. V dropped 3 bases and J dropped 3 bases, with 21 bases sitting between them. CDR3 nucleotide sequence: TGTGCCAGCAGCTTCGGTGTATCTGGGGGATGGGACAAAAACATTCAGTACTTC. As protein: CASSFGVSGGWDKNIQYF.

The V call is TRBV5-4, the J call TRBJ1-2; 9 bases align to TRBD1. The V and J ends lost 1 base and 8 bases, in that order; junction bases with no gene match: 6. This CDR3 is 14 amino acids long. Germline V gene lookup returns CDR1 SGHNT and CDR2 YYREEE (reference sequence). CDR3 region: CASSLQGQGRGYTF. In DNA form, the CDR3 reads TGTGCCAGCAGCTTGCAGGGACAGGGTCGCGGCTACACCTTC.

The V call is TRBV19, the J call TRBJ1-1, with D tentatively TRBD1 (5 bases). Per the germline V gene, CDR1 is LNHDA and CDR2 is SQIVND (reference sequence). The CDR3 contains 17 residues. Trimming cost V 11 bases and J 0 bases, with 25 bases left between them. The CDR3 DNA sequence: TGTGCCGTGACCCGGGACCCTCACCGGCATTTGAACACTGAAGCTTTCTTT. Protein sequence: CAVTRDPHRHLNTEAFF.

The chain's CDR3 is CASSTTGHGGNTIYF. The CDR3 nucleotides are TGTGCCAGCAGCACCACAGGGCACGGTGGAAACACCATATATTTT. The gene calls are TRBV7-2 and TRBJ1-3; perhaps TRBD1 as D (6 bases). The CDR3 length is 15 residues. Germline V CDR1 and CDR2: SGHTA, FQGNSA. V was clipped by 5 bases and J by 3 bases, with 14 bases between them.

In this sample, this clone is medium-sized. The chain carries TRBV5-1 and TRBJ1-5; D is perhaps TRBD1 (5 bases). Germline CDR1 and CDR2: SGHRS and YFSETQ. V lost 4 bases to trimming and J lost 0 bases, with 8 bases between them. This CDR3 contains 14 residues. CDR3 sequence reads: CASSPGPSNQPQHF. CDR3 coding DNA: TGCGCCAGCAGCCCGGGGCCTAGCAATCAGCCCCAGCATTTT.

V is TRBV7-8 and J is TRBJ2-1; 9 bases map to TRBD2. CDR1 SGHVS and CDR2 FQNEAQ come from the germline V gene. J was trimmed by 9 bases and V by 1 base; bases with no gene match: 13. The CDR3 runs to 17 residues. The CDR3 DNA sequence: TGTGCCAGCAGCTTAGAACCCTCTGGGAGCGGGAGGCGTGAGCAGTTCTTC. Translating it yields CASSLEPSGSGRREQFF.